This T cell receptor beta chain was identified during a study of T cell responses to AZD1222 COVID-19 vaccine. Study outcomes and limitations: The sample set comprised mostly white British donors with more females, and clonal diversity was possibly underestimated.

As regards this clone: The antigen is undetermined.

The repertoire was sequenced with immunoSEQ multiplex PCR; TCRdb's copy has only in-frame clones and lacks some. The table records about 120,000 clones, roughly 88% of them present only once. The origin of this receptor is an adult in good health. The specimen comprised peripheral blood, sampled on day 0 of MenACWY control vaccination.

CDR3 loop: CASSSVGSYNEQFF. CDR3 coding DNA: TGTGCCAGCAGCTCCGTGGGATCGTACAATGAGCAGTTCTTC. The V and J genes are TRBV7-3 and TRBJ2-1; no clear D gene. Germline CDR1 SGHTA, CDR2 FQGTGA. The CDR3 is 14 amino acids. Trimming cost V 4 bases and J 4 bases, with 11 bases left between them.